A single sample is the source of the 14 T cell receptor beta chains below, sequenced in a study of blood T cell repertoires in COVID-19. Assay used: immunoSEQ multiplex PCR; TCRdb lists only in-frame clones, some missing. This table holds fewer than 250,000 clones, around 90% found once. What was sequenced was PBMCs or T cells enriched from blood (not recorded which). The source is a woman in her twenties or thirties who had been exposed to COVID-19.

The V and J genes are TRBV2 and TRBJ2-1; 7 bases agree with TRBD1. This CDR3 is built from 15 residues. V gave up 2 bases and J gave up 7 bases; unmatched junction bases: 8. The germline V gene encodes CDR1 SNHLY and CDR2 FYNNEI. CDR3 loop: CASSEMTGSRNEQFF. As DNA, the CDR3 is TGTGCCAGCAGTGAAATGACAGGGAGTAGAAATGAGCAGTTCTTC.

The chain is built from TRBV28 and TRBJ2-7; 9 bases match TRBD2. The CDR3 runs to 16 residues. Germline lookup yields CDR1 MDHEN and CDR2 SYDVKM. J gave up 0 bases and V 5 bases, and 8 bases lay outside the gene matches. CDR3 sequence (DNA): TGTGCCAGCAGTCCAGCCTCTAGCGGGATCTCCTACGAGCAGTACTTC. Amino acid sequence: CASSPASSGISYEQYF.

This chain links TRBV5-1 with TRBJ1-1; weak D call: TRBD1 (5 bases). Trimming took 3 bases from V and 3 from J, leaving 12 bases between them. This CDR3 has 14 amino acids. Germline-derived CDR1 and CDR2 are SGHRS and YFSETQ. The DNA for the CDR3 is TGCGCCAGCAGCTGGGCTCCGGGGGACACTGAAGCTTTCTTT. Its protein is CASSWAPGDTEAFF.

J is TRBJ2-7 and V is TRBV27; the match to TRBD2 covers 10 bases. V was pared by 6 bases and J by 4 bases, with 9 bases of the junction left unmatched. The CDR3 is 15 residues long. CDR1 and CDR2 from the germline V gene are MNHEY and SMNVEV (reference sequence). CDR3 in DNA: TGTGCCAGCAGCACACTAGCGGGGATAAGTTACGAGCAGTACTTC. It encodes CASSTLAGISYEQYF.

The sample holds a few counts of this clone. The chain is built from TRBV5-1 and TRBJ2-2; TRBD1 might be the D (6 bases). V lost 3 bases to trimming and J lost 2 bases, with 14 bases between them. CDR3 size: 16 residues. Looked up from germline, CDR1 is SGHRS and CDR2 is YFSETQ. The CDR3 region is CASSSRGSLNTGELFF. The CDR3 region has the DNA TGCGCCAGCAGCTCCAGGGGTAGCTTAAACACCGGGGAGCTGTTTTTT.

The chain combines TRBV27 with TRBJ2-3; 7 positions match TRBD1. With V trimmed by 5 bases and J by 2 bases, 13 bases remained unmatched. CDR1 and CDR2 (germline): MNHEY, SMNVEV (reference sequence). The CDR3 loop spans 17 amino acids. The CDR3 region is CASSKPPGGHHTDTQYF. Here the CDR3 DNA reads TGTGCCAGCAGTAAACCGCCAGGGGGACACCACACAGATACGCAGTATTTT.

CDR3 residues: CASSGGRGTDTQYF. CDR3 nucleotides: TGTGCCAGCAGCGGCGGGAGGGGCACAGATACGCAGTATTTT. The chain joins TRBV9 to TRBJ2-3; 9 bases are a match to TRBD2. Germline CDR1 and CDR2: SGDLS and YYNGEE. The CDR3 is 14 amino acids. V was pared by 3 bases and J by 1 base, with 0 bases of the junction left unmatched. The complete variable domain, with remaining parts taken from reference TRBV9 and TRBJ2-3, reads DSGVTQTPKHLITATGQRVTLRCSPRSGDLSVYWYQQSLDQGLQFLIQYYNGEERAKGNILERFSAQQFPDLHSELNLSSLELGDSALYFCASSGGRGTDTQYFGPGTRLTVL.

The V gene is TRBV7-9, the J gene TRBJ2-7; 7 nucleotides line up with TRBD2. In germline, CDR1 is SEHNR, CDR2 FQNEAQ (reference sequence). Trimming removed 2 bases from V and 4 bases from J; junction bases left unmatched: 20. The CDR3 is made up of 19 amino acids. The CDR3 sequence: CASSLNRGETSSNLYEQYF. The CDR3 region has the DNA TGTGCCAGCAGCTTAAATCGGGGGGAAACTAGCAGCAACCTATACGAGCAGTACTTC.

V is TRBV2 and J is TRBJ1-2, with 8 positions matching TRBD1. This CDR3 is built from 15 residues. V trimming: 0 bases; J trimming: 8 bases; junction bases outside the gene matches: 8. The germline V gene encodes CDR1 SNHLY and CDR2 FYNNEI. In nucleotides, the CDR3 is TGTGCCAGCAGTGAAGCACAGGGGGTCTTGCTGGGCTACACCTTC. It yields the protein CASSEAQGVLLGYTF.

The chain uses TRBV28 and TRBJ2-3; D gene unclear. The CDR3 is made up of 16 amino acids. V lost 5 bases and J lost 0, with 15 bases in between. Per germline, CDR1 MDHEN and CDR2 SYDVKM. The CDR3 reads CASSHNLEDSTDTQYF. In DNA, the CDR3 is TGTGCCAGCAGTCACAATTTAGAGGATAGCACAGATACGCAGTATTTT.

The chain recombines TRBV7-3 with TRBJ1-3, with TRBD1 as a possible D gene (6 bases). Germline V gene lookup returns CDR1 SGHTA and CDR2 FQGTGA. The CDR3 sequence is 16 residues long. V lost 4 bases and J lost 3, with 16 bases in between. This CDR3 is CASSSRDIGVGNTIYF. The CDR3 region has the DNA TGTGCCAGCAGCTCCCGGGACATCGGTGTTGGAAACACCATATATTTT.

The V and J genes are TRBV5-6 and TRBJ2-3; 7 nucleotides align to TRBD1. The germline CDR1 and CDR2 sequences are SGHDT and YYEEEE. Trimming took 4 bases from V and 4 from J; bases not matched to a gene: 9. The CDR3 covers 15 residues. Here the CDR3 DNA reads TGTGCCAGCAGCATCGACAGGGATGAAGCAGATACGCAGTATTTT. Its protein is CASSIDRDEADTQYF.

The J gene is TRBJ1-2, the V gene TRBV9, with TRBD1 matching 7 bases. There are 15 residues in the CDR3. Germline V gene sequence: CDR1 SGDLS, CDR2 YYNGEE. With V trimmed by 2 bases and J by 4 bases, 8 bases remained unmatched. In DNA form, the CDR3 reads TGTGCCAGCAGCGTCCGGACAGGTGGGATCTATGGCTACACCTTC. It translates to CASSVRTGGIYGYTF.

The V call is TRBV5-4, the J call TRBJ2-5; 7 bases map to TRBD2. With 4 bases clipped from V and 2 bases from J, the junction kept 8 bases outside the gene matches. Germline-derived CDR1 and CDR2 are SGHNT and YYREEE (reference sequence). CDR3 length: 15 residues. The CDR3 DNA reads TGTGCCAGCAGCGGACCCGGGAGGCAACAAGAGACCCAGTACTTC. Protein: CASSGPGRQQETQYF.